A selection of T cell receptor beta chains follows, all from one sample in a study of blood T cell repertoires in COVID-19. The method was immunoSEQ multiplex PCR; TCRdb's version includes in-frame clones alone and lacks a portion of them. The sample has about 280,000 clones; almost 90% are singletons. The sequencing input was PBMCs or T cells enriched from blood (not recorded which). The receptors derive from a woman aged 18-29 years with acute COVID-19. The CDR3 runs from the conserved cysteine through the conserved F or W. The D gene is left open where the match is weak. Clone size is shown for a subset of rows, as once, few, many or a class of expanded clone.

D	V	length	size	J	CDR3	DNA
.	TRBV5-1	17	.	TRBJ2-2	CASSLALETRSPGELFF	TGCGCCAGCAGCTTGGCTTTAGAGACTAGGAGCCCCGGGGAGCTGTTTTTT
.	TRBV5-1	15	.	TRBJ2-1	CASSLVGSSYNEQFF	TGCGCCAGCAGCTTGGTTGGGAGCTCCTACAATGAGCAGTTCTTC
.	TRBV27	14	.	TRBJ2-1	CASNQGISYNEQFF	TGTGCCAGCAATCAGGGGATCTCCTACAATGAGCAGTTCTTC
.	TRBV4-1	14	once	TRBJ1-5	CASSQDHSNQPQHF	TGCGCCAGCAGCCAAGATCACTCAAATCAGCCCCAGCATTTT
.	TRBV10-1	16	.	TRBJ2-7	CASSGTRVEDSYEQYF	TGCGCCAGCAGTGGAACCAGGGTAGAGGACTCCTACGAGCAGTACTTC
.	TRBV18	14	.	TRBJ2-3	CASSLVLGSDTQYF	TGTGCCAGCTCACTGGTCCTAGGTTCAGATACGCAGTATTTT
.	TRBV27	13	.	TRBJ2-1	CASSPGTYNEQFF	TGTGCCAGCAGTCCCGGGACCTACAATGAGCAGTTCTTC
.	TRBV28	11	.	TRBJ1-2	CASASNYGYTF	TGTGCCAGCGCGTCTAACTATGGCTACACCTTC
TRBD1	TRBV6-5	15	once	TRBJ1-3	CASSAGTASGNTIYF	TGTGCCAGCAGCGCCGGGACAGCCTCTGGAAACACCATATATTTT
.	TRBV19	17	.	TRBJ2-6	CASSIVKSSSGANVLTF	TGTGCCAGTAGTATAGTAAAGTCCAGCTCTGGGGCCAACGTCCTGACTTTC
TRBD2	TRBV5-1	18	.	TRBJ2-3	CASSLRLLREGSTDTQYF	TGCGCCAGCAGCTTGAGGCTTCTGCGGGAGGGTAGCACAGATACGCAGTATTTT
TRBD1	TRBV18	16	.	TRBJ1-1	CASSPGTGALNTEAFF	TGTGCCAGCTCACCGGGGACAGGGGCTTTGAACACTGAAGCTTTCTTT
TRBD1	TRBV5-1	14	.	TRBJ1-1	CASSQGQVNTEAFF	TGCGCCAGCAGCCAGGGACAGGTGAACACTGAAGCTTTCTTT
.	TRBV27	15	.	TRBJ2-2	CASSYQGRHTGELFF	TGTGCCAGCAGTTATCAGGGCAGACACACCGGGGAGCTGTTTTTT
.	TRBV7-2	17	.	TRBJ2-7	CASSLNVGVESSYEQYF	TGTGCCAGCAGCTTGAACGTTGGAGTAGAAAGCTCCTACGAGCAGTACTTC
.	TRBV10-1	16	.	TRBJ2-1	CASSEMREAAYNEQFF	TGCGCCAGCAGTGAGATGAGGGAGGCAGCCTACAATGAGCAGTTCTTC
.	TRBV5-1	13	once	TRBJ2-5	CASSPRGGETQYF	TGCGCCAGCAGCCCAAGAGGAGGGGAGACCCAGTACTTC
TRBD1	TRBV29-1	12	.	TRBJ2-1	CSVLTGLNEQFF	TGCAGCGTACTGACAGGGCTCAATGAGCAGTTCTTC
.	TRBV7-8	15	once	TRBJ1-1	CASSLGTRQRAEAFF	TGTGCCAGCAGCTTAGGGACAAGGCAGCGGGCTGAAGCTTTCTTT
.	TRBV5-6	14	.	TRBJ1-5	CASSLGSVGQPQHF	TGTGCCAGCAGCTTGGGGAGTGTTGGGCAGCCCCAGCATTTT
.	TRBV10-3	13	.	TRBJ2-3	CASSRVGTDTQYF	TGTGCCTCTTCTAGAGTCGGTACAGATACGCAGTATTTT
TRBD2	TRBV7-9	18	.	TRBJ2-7	CASSLGKGGLAGDHEQYF	TGTGCCAGCAGCTTAGGTAAGGGAGGACTAGCGGGAGATCACGAGCAGTACTTC
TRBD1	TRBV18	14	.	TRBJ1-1	CASSANRGGTEAFF	TGTGCCAGCTCAGCCAACAGGGGCGGAACTGAAGCTTTCTTT
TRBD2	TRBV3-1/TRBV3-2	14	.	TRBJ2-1	CASSQGSGRGGQFF	TGTGCCAGCAGCCAAGGTAGCGGGAGGGGTGGGCAGTTCTTC